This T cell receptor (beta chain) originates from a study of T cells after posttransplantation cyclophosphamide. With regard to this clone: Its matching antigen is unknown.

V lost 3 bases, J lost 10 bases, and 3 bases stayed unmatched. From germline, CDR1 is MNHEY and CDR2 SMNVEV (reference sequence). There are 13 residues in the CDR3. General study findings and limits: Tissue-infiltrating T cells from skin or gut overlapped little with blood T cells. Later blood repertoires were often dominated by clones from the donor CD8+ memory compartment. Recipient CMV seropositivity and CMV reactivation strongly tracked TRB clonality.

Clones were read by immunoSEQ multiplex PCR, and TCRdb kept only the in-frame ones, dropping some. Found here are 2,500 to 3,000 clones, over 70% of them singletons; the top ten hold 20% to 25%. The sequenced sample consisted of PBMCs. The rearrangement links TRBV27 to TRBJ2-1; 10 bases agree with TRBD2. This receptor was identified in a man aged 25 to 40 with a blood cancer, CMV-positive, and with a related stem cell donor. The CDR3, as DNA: TGTGCCAGCAGTTTGTCTAGCGGGGGCGAGCAGTTCTTC. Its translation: CASSLSSGGEQFF.